This T cell receptor beta chain was captured by sequencing in a study of T cells after yellow fever vaccination. Study details: SMART-Seq v4 Ultra Low Input served to prepare low-cell-number fractions.

TCR cDNA, made by 5'RACE template switching, carried an added universal primer site and UMIs. One entry per CDR3 protein results from TCRdb running MiXCR on the 5' RACE reads. The top ten hold about 19% of the sample, which has 250,000 or so distinct CDR3 sequences, roughly 3.7% seen once. Regarding the study as a whole: The study noted that FACS-sorted repertoires could contain abundant clonotypes contaminating from the bulk population. Post-booster repertoires contained most primary-vaccination clones again (96% CD4, about 90% CD8).

This clonotype has at least ten counts. Its antigen remains unidentified. This CDR3 has 15 amino acids. The germline gives CDR1 MNHNY, CDR2 SVGAGI (reference sequence). Trimming took 6 bases from V and 1 from J; bases not matched to a gene: 7. This TCR was recovered from a man aged 18 to 30 who received the YFV17D yellow fever vaccine. The sample in question was PBMCs, obtained 15 days after the yellow fever booster vaccination. The J gene is TRBJ1-1, the V gene TRBV6-6; 8 nucleotides agree with TRBD1. CDR3 in amino acids: CASRPPGTGNTEAFF. The DNA of the CDR3 is TGTGCCAGCAGGCCCCCCGGGACAGGGAACACTGAAGCTTTCTTT.